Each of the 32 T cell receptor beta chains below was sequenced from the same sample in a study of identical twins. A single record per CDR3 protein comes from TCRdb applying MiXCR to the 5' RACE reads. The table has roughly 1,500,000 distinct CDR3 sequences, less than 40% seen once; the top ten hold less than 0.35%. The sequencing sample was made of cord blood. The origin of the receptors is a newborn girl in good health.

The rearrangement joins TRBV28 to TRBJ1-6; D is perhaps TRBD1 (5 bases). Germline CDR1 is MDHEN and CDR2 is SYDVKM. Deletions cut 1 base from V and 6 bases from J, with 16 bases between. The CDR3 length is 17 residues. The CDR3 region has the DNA TGTGCCAGCAGTTTATCGGGACCGGCAGGGTTTAATTCACCCCTCCACTTT. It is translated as CASSLSGPAGFNSPLHF.

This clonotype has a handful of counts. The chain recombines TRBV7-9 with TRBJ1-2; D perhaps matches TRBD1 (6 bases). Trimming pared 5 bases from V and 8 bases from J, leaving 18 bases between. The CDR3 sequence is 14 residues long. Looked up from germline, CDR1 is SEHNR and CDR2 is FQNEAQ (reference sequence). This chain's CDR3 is CASSPPSDSGGYTF. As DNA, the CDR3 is TGTGCCAGCAGCCCCCCCTCGGACAGCGGCGGCTACACCTTC.

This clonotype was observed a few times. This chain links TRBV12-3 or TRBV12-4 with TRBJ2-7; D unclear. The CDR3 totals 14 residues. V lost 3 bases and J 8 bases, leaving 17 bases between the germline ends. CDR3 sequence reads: CASSFARVLPQQYF. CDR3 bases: TGTGCCAGCAGTTTCGCCCGGGTCCTACCGCAGCAGTACTTC.

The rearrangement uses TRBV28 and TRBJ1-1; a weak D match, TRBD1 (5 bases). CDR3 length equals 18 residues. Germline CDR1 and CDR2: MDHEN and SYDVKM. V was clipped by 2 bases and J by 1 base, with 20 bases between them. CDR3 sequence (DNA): TGTGCCAGCAGTTTAACACAGACAAAGGGGCTAGGGAACACTGAAGCTTTCTTT. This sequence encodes CASSLTQTKGLGNTEAFF.

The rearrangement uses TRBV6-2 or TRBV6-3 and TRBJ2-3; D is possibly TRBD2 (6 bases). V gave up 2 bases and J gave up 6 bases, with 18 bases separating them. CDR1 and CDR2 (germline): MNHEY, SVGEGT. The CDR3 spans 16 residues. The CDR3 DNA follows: TGTGCCAGCAGTTACGACAGACTAGTGTTTGGCGATACGCAGTATTTT. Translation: CASSYDRLVFGDTQYF.

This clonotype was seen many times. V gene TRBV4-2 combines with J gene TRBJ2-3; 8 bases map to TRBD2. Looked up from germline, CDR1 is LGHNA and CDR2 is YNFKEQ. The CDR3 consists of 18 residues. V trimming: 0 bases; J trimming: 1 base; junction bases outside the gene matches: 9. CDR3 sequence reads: CASSQDLGLAGRTDTQYF. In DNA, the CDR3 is TGTGCCAGCAGCCAAGATCTAGGGCTAGCGGGCCGCACAGATACGCAGTATTTT.

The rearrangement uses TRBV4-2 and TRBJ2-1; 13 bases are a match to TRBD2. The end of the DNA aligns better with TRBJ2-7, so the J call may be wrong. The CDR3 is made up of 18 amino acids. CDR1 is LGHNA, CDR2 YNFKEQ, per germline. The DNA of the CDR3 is TGTGCCAGCAGCCAACGACTAGCGGGAGGCGGCCCCTACAATGAGCAGTACTTC. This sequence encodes CASSQRLAGGGPYNEQYF.

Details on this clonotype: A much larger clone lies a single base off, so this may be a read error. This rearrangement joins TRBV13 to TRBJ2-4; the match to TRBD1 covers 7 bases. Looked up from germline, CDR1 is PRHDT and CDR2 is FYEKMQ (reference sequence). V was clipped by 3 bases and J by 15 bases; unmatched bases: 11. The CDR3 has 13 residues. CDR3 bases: TGTGCCAGCAGCTTCGGGACAGTTTACGAGCGGTACTTC. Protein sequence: CASSFGTVYERYF.

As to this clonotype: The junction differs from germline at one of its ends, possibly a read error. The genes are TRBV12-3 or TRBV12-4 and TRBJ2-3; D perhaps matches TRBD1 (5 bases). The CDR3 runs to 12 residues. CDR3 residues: CASSSTADMQYF. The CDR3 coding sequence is TGTGCCAGCAGTTCGACAGCCGATATGCAGTATTTT.

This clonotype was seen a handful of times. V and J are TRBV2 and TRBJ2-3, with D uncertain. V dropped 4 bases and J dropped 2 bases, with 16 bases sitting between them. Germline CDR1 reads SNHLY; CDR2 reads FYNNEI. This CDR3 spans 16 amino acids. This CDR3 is CASSASDSLPTDTQYF. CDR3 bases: TGTGCCAGCAGTGCGTCTGACTCCCTCCCCACAGATACGCAGTATTTT.

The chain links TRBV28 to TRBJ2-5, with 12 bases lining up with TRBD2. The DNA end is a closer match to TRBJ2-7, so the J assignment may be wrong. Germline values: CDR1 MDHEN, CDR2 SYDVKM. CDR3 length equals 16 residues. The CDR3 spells CASSPLGTSGPYEQYF. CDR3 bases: TGTGCCAGCAGTCCTCTAGGGACTAGCGGGCCGTACGAGCAGTACTTC.

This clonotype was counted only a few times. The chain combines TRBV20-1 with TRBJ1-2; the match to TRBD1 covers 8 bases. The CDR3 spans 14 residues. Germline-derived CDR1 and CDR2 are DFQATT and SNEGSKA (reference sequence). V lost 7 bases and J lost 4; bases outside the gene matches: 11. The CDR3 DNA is TGCAGTGGGGTGCGGGACAGGCGTTCCTATGGCTACACCTTC. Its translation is CSGVRDRRSYGYTF.

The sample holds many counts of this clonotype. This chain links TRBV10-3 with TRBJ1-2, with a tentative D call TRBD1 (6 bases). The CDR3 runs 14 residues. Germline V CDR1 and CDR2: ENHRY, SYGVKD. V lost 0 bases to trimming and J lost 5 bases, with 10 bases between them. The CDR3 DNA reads TGTGCCATCAGTGAGTCGCGACAGGAATATGGCTACACCTTC. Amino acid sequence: CAISESRQEYGYTF.

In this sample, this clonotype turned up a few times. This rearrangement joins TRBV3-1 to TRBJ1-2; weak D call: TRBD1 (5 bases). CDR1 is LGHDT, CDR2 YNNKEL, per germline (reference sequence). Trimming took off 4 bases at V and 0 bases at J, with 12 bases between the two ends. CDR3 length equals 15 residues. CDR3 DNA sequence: TGTGCCAGCAGCCTCATAGGGGTGGCTAACTATGGCTACACCTTC. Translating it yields CASSLIGVANYGYTF.

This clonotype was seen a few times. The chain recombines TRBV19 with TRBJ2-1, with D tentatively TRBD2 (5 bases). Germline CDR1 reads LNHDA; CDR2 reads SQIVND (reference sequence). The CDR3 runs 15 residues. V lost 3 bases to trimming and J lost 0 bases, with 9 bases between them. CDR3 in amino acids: CASSMISVSYNEQFF. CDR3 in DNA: TGTGCCAGTAGTATGATTAGCGTCTCCTACAATGAGCAGTTCTTC. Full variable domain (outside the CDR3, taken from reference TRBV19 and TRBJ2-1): DGGITQSPKYLFRKEGQNVTLSCEQNLNHDAMYWYRQDPGQGLRLIYYSQIVNDFQKGDIAEGYSVSREKKESFPLTVTSAQKNPTAFYLCASSMISVSYNEQFFGPGTRLTVL.

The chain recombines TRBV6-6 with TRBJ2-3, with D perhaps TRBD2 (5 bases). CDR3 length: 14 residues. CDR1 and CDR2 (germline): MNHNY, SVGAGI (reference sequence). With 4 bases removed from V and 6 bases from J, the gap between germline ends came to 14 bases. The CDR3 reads CASSSGGRGDTQYF. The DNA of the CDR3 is TGTGCCAGCAGTTCCGGCGGGCGAGGGGATACGCAGTATTTT.

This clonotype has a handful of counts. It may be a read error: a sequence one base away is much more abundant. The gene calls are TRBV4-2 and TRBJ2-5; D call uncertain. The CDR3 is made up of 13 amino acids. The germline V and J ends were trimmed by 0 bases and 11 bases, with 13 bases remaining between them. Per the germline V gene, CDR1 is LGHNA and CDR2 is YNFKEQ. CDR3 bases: TGTGCCAGCAGCCAAGATGGGTACAATGAGCAGTACTTC. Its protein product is CASSQDGYNEQYF.

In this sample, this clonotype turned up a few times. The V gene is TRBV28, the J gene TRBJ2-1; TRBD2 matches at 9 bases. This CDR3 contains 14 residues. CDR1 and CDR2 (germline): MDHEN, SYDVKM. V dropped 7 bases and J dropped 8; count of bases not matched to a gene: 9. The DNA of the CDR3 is TGTGCCAGCATCTCTAGCGGGATGGCACATGAGCAGTTCTTC. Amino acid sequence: CASISSGMAHEQFF. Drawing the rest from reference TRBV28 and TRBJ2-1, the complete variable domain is DVKVTQSSRYLVKRTGEKVFLECVQDMDHENMFWYRQDPGLGLRLIYFSYDVKMKEKGDIPEGYSVSREKKERFSLILESASTNQTSMYLCASISSGMAHEQFFGPGTRLTVL.

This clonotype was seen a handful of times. The CDR3 DNA is TGTGCCAGCAGCCAAGATTTAGCGGGAGGCCCAGATACGCAGTATTTT. Its protein product is CASSQDLAGGPDTQYF. This chain uses TRBV4-2 with TRBJ2-3; 10 bases map to TRBD2. Germline CDR1 and CDR2: LGHNA and YNFKEQ. J gave up 4 bases and V 0 bases, and 4 bases lay outside the gene matches. The CDR3 extends over 16 amino acids.

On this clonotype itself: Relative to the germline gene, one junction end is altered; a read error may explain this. The CDR3 sequence is CASGLQQTDTQYF. Written as DNA, the CDR3 is TGCGCCAGCGGCTTGCAGCAAACAGATACGCAGTATTTT. V and J are TRBV5-1 and TRBJ2-3, with D unclear. Germline values: CDR1 SGHRS, CDR2 YFSETQ. CDR3 length equals 13 residues.

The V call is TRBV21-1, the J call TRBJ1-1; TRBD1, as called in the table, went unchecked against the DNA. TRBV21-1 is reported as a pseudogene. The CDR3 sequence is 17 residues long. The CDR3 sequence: CASSRQIGRGYNTGAFF. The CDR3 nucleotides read TGTGCCAGCAGCAGACAGATCGGACGGGGGTATAACACTGGAGCTTTCTTT.

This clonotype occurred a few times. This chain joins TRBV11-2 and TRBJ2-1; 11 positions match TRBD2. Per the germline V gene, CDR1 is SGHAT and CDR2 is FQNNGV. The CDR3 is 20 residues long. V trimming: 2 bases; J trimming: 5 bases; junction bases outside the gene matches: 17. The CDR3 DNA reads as TGTGCCAGCAGCTTAAGACTAGCGGGACCCCTAGCAGAAGTCCACAATGAGCAGTTCTTC. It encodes CASSLRLAGPLAEVHNEQFF.

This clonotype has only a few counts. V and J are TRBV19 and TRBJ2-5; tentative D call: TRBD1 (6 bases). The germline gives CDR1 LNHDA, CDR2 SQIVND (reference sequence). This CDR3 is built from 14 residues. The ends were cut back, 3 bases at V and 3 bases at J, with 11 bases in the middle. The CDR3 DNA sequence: TGTGCCAGTAGTATCACAGGGAGTGAAGAGACCCAGTACTTC. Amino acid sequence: CASSITGSEETQYF.

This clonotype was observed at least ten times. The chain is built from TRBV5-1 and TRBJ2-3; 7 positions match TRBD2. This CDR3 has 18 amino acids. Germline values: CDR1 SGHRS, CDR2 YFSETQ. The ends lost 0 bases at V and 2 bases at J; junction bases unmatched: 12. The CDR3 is CASSLGTSAIPFTDTQYF. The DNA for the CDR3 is TGCGCCAGCAGCTTGGGCACTAGCGCGATACCTTTCACAGATACGCAGTATTTT.

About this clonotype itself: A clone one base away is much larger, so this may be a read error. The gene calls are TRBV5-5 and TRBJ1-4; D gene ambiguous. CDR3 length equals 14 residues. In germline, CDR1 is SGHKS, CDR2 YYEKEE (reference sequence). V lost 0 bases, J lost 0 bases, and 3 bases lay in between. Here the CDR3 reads CASSLDPTNEKLFF. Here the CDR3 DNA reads TGTGCCAGCAGCTTGGACCCAACTAATGAAAAACTGTTTTTT. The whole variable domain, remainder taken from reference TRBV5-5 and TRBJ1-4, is DAGVTQSPTHLIKTRGQQVTLRCSPISGHKSVSWYQQVLGQGPQFIFQYYEKEERGRGNFPDRFSARQFPNYSSELNVNALLLGDSALYLCASSLDPTNEKLFFGSGTQLSVL.

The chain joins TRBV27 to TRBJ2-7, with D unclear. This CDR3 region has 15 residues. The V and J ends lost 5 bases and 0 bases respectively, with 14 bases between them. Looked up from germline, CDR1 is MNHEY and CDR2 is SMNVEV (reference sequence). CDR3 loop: CASSPSPTGSYEQYF. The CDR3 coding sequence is TGTGCCAGCAGTCCCTCTCCCACGGGCTCCTACGAGCAGTACTTC.

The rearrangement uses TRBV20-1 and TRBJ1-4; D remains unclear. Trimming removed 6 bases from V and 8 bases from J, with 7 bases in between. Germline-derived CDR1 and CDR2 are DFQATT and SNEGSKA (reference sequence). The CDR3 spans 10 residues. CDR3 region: CSAPKEKLFF. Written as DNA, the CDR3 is TGCAGTGCCCCGAAAGAAAAACTGTTTTTT.

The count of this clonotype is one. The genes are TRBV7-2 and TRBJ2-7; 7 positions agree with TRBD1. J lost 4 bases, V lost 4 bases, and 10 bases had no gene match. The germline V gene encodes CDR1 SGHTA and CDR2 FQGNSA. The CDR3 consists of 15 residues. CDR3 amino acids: CASSSARQGWYEQYF. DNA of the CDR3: TGTGCCAGCAGCTCCGCAAGACAGGGTTGGTACGAGCAGTACTTC. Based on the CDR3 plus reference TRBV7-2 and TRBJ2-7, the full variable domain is GAGVSQSPSNKVTEKGKDVELRCDPISGHTALYWYRQSLGQGLEFLIYFQGNSAPDKSGLPSDRFSAERTGGSVSTLTIQRTQQEDSAVYLCASSSARQGWYEQYFGPGTRLTVT.

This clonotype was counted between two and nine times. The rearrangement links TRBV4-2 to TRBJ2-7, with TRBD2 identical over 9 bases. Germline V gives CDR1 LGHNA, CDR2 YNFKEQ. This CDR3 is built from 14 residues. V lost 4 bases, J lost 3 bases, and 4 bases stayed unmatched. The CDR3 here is CASSPQREVYEQYF. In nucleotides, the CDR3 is TGTGCCAGCAGCCCCCAGCGGGAGGTCTACGAGCAGTACTTC.

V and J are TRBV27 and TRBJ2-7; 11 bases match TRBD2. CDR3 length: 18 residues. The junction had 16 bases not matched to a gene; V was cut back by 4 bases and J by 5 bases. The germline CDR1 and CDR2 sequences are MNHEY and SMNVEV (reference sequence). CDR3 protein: CASSYSSTSGVRDDEQYF. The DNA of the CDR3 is TGTGCCAGCAGTTACTCGTCGACTAGCGGGGTCCGGGATGACGAGCAGTACTTC.

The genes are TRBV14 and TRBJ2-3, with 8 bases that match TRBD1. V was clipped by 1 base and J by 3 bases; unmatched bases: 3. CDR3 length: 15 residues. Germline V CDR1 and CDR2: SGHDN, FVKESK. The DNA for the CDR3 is TGTGCCAGCAGCCAAGTGGGGACAGGAACAGATACGCAGTATTTT. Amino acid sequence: CASSQVGTGTDTQYF.

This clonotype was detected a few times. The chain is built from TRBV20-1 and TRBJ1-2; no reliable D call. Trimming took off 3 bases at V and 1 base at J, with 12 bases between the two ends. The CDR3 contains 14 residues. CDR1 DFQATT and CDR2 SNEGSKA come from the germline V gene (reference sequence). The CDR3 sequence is CSASGRRFNYGYTF. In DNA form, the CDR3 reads TGCAGTGCTAGCGGCCGCCGGTTTAACTATGGCTACACCTTC.